This TCR beta chain is drawn from a study of Graves' ophthalmopathy and Graves' hyperthyroidism. TCR beta CDR3 amplification used RNA transcripts. Second-round multiplex PCR followed a first-round RT-PCR using HTBI primers. TCRdb itself ran the multiplex PCR reads through MiXCR, one entry per CDR3 protein. Of under 350,000 distinct CDR3 sequences listed, roughly 15% are singletons. The CDR3 contains 13 residues. Germline assignment: CDR1 SGHVS and CDR2 FNYEAQ. Trimming at V came to 5 bases and at J to 7 bases, leaving 3 bases not matched to a gene. Sequencing was performed on peripheral blood. The clonotype comes from an adult man with Graves' ophthalmopathy. V is TRBV7-6 and J is TRBJ2-2; 8 bases fit TRBD2. The CDR3 reads CASSVREGGELFF. As DNA, the CDR3 is TGTGCCAGCAGCGTCCGGGAGGGCGGGGAGCTGTTTTTT.